These 17 T cell receptor beta chains came from one sample sequenced in a study of T cells expressing NK-cell markers. TCRdb re-called the 5' RACE reads; one entry per CDR3 protein, DNA not given. Its table records 440,000 or so distinct CDR3 sequences. The sequencing input was blood T cells: a sorted CD56 or NKG2C T cell subset, CD4+ or CD8+ T cells, or bulk PBMC T cells (not recorded which). These receptor sequences come from a woman between 18 and 69 years old in good health.

V gene TRBV6-1 combines with J gene TRBJ2-1; TCRdb lists TRBD2, though no DNA is available to test this call. Germline CDR1 is MNHNS and CDR2 is SASEGT. The CDR3 has 14 residues. The CDR3 here is CASKPGLALNEQFF.

The CDR3: CASHRGSNEKLFF. The V and J genes are TRBV18 and TRBJ1-4. This CDR3 is built from 13 residues. In germline, CDR1 is KGHSH, CDR2 LQKENI. The variable domain in full, completed from reference TRBV18 and TRBJ1-4, reads NAGVMQNPRHLVRRRGQEARLRCSPMKGHSHVYWYRQLPEEGLKFMVYLQKENIIDESGMPKERFSAEFPKEGPSILRIQQVVRGDSAAYFCASHRGSNEKLFFGSGTQLSVL.

CDR3 residues: CASSRDGAYEQYF. This chain joins TRBV27 and TRBJ2-7; the D call of TRBD1 rests on TCRdb alone, since no DNA is present to check it. The CDR3 spans 13 residues. Germline CDR1 and CDR2: MNHEY and SMNVEV (reference sequence).

V and J are TRBV6-2 or TRBV6-3 and TRBJ1-2. The CDR3 runs 13 residues. Germline V lookup: CDR1 MNHEY, CDR2 SVGEGT. The CDR3 protein is CASSDEANYGYTF.

The J gene is TRBJ1-2, the V gene TRBV18. The germline V gene has CDR1 KGHSH and CDR2 LQKENI. The CDR3 has 14 residues. The CDR3 sequence: CASSPSLSGSGYTF.

CDR3: CASSIYTEAFF. This chain uses TRBV19 with TRBJ1-1. The CDR3 consists of 11 residues. CDR1 and CDR2 (germline): LNHDA, SQIVND (reference sequence).

The chain is built from TRBV19 and TRBJ2-2; absent DNA, TCRdb's TRBD2 call cannot be checked. Germline CDR1 and CDR2: LNHDA and SQIVND (reference sequence). This CDR3 comprises 16 residues. CDR3 sequence: CASRSTRAGNTGELFF.

V usage is TRBV7-9 and J usage is TRBJ2-1. The germline gives CDR1 SEHNR, CDR2 FQNEAQ (reference sequence). CDR3 length equals 15 residues. Here the CDR3 reads CASSLTYSSYNEQFF.

The gene calls are TRBV20-1 and TRBJ2-3; the D call from TCRdb, TRBD1, cannot be confirmed without DNA. The CDR3 length is 15 residues. Germline loops: CDR1 DFQATT, CDR2 SNEGSKA (reference sequence). CDR3 in amino acids: CSAPPSTGPGDTQYF.

This chain connects TRBV6-1 to TRBJ2-1; the TRBD1 assignment by TCRdb is unverifiable without DNA. Germline V gives CDR1 MNHNS, CDR2 SASEGT. CDR3 length equals 13 residues. CDR3 region: CASTELTGGSRFF.

The chain joins TRBV6-1 to TRBJ1-2; without DNA, the TCRdb call of TRBD1 cannot be checked. This CDR3 has 13 residues. The germline gives CDR1 MNHNS, CDR2 SASEGT. This chain's CDR3 is CASSGTGGGGYTF.

The rearrangement uses TRBV5-1 and TRBJ2-7; TCRdb's D call of TRBD1 is untestable without DNA. This CDR3 spans 13 amino acids. Germline CDR1 reads SGHRS; CDR2 reads YFSETQ. The CDR3 protein is CASSYGGYYEQYF.

The chain is built from TRBV20-1 and TRBJ1-1; TCRdb gives TRBD1 as the D gene, but with no DNA this cannot be confirmed. Germline-derived CDR1 and CDR2 are DFQATT and SNEGSKA (reference sequence). This CDR3 has 13 amino acids. The CDR3 is CSAGAGLHTEAFF.

The chain couples TRBV7-9 to TRBJ2-7; TCRdb designates TRBD1, a call that cannot be tested without DNA. This CDR3 contains 16 residues. Germline V gene lookup returns CDR1 SEHNR and CDR2 FQNEAQ (reference sequence). CDR3: CASSLRPGQPSYEQYF.

The gene calls are TRBV6-5 and TRBJ2-3; TCRdb outputs TRBD1, but without DNA this stays unchecked. The CDR3 runs to 15 residues. Germline CDR1 reads MNHEY; CDR2 reads SVGAGI. CDR3 residues: CASSYSTGAKDTQYF.

V and J are TRBV29-1 and TRBJ2-3; TCRdb returns TRBD1, unconfirmable since there is no DNA. In germline, CDR1 is SQVTM, CDR2 ANQGSEA. This CDR3 contains 14 residues. The CDR3 loop reads CSAGETGGADTQYF.

This rearrangement joins TRBV6-1 to TRBJ1-5; TCRdb's D call of TRBD1 is untestable without DNA. Germline V gene sequence: CDR1 MNHNS, CDR2 SASEGT. CDR3 size: 14 residues. CDR3 amino acids: CASRSQGVGQPQHF.